The rows below give T cell receptor beta chains drawn from one sample of a study of blood T cell repertoires in COVID-19. Sequenced by immunoSEQ multiplex PCR; TCRdb stores in-frame clones only, minus some. The table shows hundreds of thousands of clones, with around four fifths occurring only once. Sequencing input: peripheral blood. The receptors here all came from a woman in her fifties or sixties with active or convalescent COVID-19. CDR3s include the opening cysteine and the closing phenylalanine or tryptophan. The order of the fields is J gene, D gene, V gene, clone size, CDR3 protein, CDR3 DNA. D genes are given only for firm matches. Size tells how often a clone was seen (once, few, many) or the class of an expanded clone, and some rows leave it out.

TRBJ2-3	-	TRBV5-4	-	CASSGRYDTQYF	TGTGCCAGCAGCGGGCGATACGATACGCAGTATTTT
TRBJ1-5	TRBD1	TRBV4-2	-	CASSRGGQGNQPQHF	TGTGCCAGCAGCCGTGGGGGACAGGGCAATCAGCCCCAGCATTTT
TRBJ1-1	TRBD1	TRBV5-6	-	CASSTGQGKWNTEAFF	TGTGCCAGCAGCACCGGACAGGGTAAGTGGAACACTGAAGCTTTCTTT
TRBJ1-6	-	TRBV7-9	-	CASSQDILNSPLHF	TGTGCCAGCAGCCAAGACATACTCAATTCACCCCTCCACTTT
TRBJ1-2	-	TRBV3-1/TRBV3-2	-	CASSQVGIWPGPLDYGYTF	TGTGCCAGCAGCCAAGTGGGAATCTGGCCAGGGCCCTTAGACTATGGCTACACCTTC
TRBJ2-1	-	TRBV10-2	-	CASSDGPSGNEQFF	TGCGCCAGCTCAGACGGCCCATCAGGCAATGAGCAGTTCTTC
TRBJ2-5	TRBD2	TRBV23-1	once	CASGLREGRETQYF	TGCGCCAGCGGATTGCGGGAGGGGCGGGAGACCCAGTACTTC
TRBJ1-3	TRBD1	TRBV6-5	-	CASRDRGITGNTIYF	TGTGCCAGCAGGGACAGGGGCATTACTGGAAACACCATATATTTT
TRBJ1-2	-	TRBV2	-	CASNDRNYGYTF	TGTGCCAGCAACGACAGGAACTATGGCTACACCTTC
TRBJ2-3	TRBD1	TRBV5-5	-	CASSLIRGNTDTQYF	TGTGCCAGCAGCTTGATCAGGGGGAACACAGATACGCAGTATTTT
TRBJ1-2	-	TRBV5-5	many	CASSLASGNLTPGGYTF	TGTGCCAGCAGCTTGGCCTCAGGGAACCTGACCCCCGGAGGCTACACCTTC
TRBJ1-2	TRBD1	TRBV6-5	-	CASRSGQGVGYTF	TGTGCCAGCAGGTCTGGACAGGGGGTTGGCTACACCTTC